This is a list of T cell receptor beta chains from one sample in a study of spatial heterogeneity in lung cancer. TCRdb called the 5' RACE reads again in MiXCR, with one record for every CDR3 protein. The sample records roughly 100,000 distinct CDR3 sequences, approximately 8.9% being singletons. The material was PBMCs, obtained at surgery. The source of these receptors is a male donor with early-stage non-small cell lung cancer. Each CDR3 is given with its conserved first and last residue. A D gene is named only where the DNA matches it firmly. Not every row has a clone size; where given, it reads once, few, many or a size class.

J gene,clone size,V gene,CDR3 length,D gene,CDR3 protein,CDR3 DNA
TRBJ1-1,medium-sized,TRBV7-9,12,-,CASSYEGAEAFF,TGTGCCAGCAGCTACGAAGGGGCTGAAGCTTTCTTT
TRBJ2-6,many,TRBV25-1,13,-,CASSYSGANVLTF,TGTGCCAGCAGTTACTCTGGGGCCAACGTCCTGACTTTC
TRBJ1-4,many,TRBV5-1,15,-,CASSRIAGENEKLFF,TGCGCCAGCAGCCGAATCGCAGGGGAGAATGAAAAACTGTTTTTT
TRBJ2-7,few,TRBV10-2,13,-,CASRKTGFGEQYF,TGCGCCAGCAGAAAAACAGGGTTTGGCGAGCAGTACTTC
TRBJ2-2,-,TRBV9,15,TRBD1,CASRKDRGNTGELFF,TGTGCCAGCAGGAAGGACAGGGGGAACACCGGGGAGCTGTTTTTT
TRBJ2-3,many,TRBV6-2/TRBV6-3,13,-,CASTRDLGDTQYF,TGTGCCAGCACCCGAGACCTGGGGGATACGCAGTATTTT
TRBJ2-2,-,TRBV2,14,-,CASRSLTDTGELFF,TGTGCCAGCCGGTCCTTAACCGACACCGGGGAGCTGTTTTTT
TRBJ2-2,many,TRBV5-1,15,TRBD2,CASSDRLAVGGELFF,TGCGCCAGCAGCGACCGACTAGCCGTCGGCGGGGAGCTGTTTTTT
TRBJ2-3,-,TRBV7-9,15,TRBD2,CASSFSGRGTDTQYF,TGTGCCAGCAGCTTCAGTGGGAGGGGCACAGATACGCAGTATTTT
TRBJ2-3,many,TRBV20-1,14,TRBD2,CSANSGGATDTQYF,TGCAGTGCTAATAGCGGGGGGGCCACAGATACGCAGTATTTT
TRBJ1-2,few,TRBV5-6,13,TRBD1,CASRPGQVGGYTF,TGTGCCAGCAGACCGGGACAGGTCGGTGGCTACACCTTC
TRBJ2-7,few,TRBV5-1,14,TRBD1,CASSSRTGGDEQYF,TGCGCCAGCAGCTCACGGACAGGGGGCGACGAGCAGTACTTC
TRBJ2-2,few,TRBV24-1,16,TRBD1,CATSDPGGAKAGELFF,TGTGCCACCAGTGACCCAGGGGGCGCGAAAGCCGGGGAGCTGTTTTTT
TRBJ1-3,-,TRBV7-9,14,-,CASSLDSDGNTIYF,TGTGCCAGCAGCTTAGATTCGGACGGAAACACCATATATTTT
TRBJ2-5,many,TRBV11-2,14,-,CASSLGWGEETQYF,TGTGCCAGCAGCTTAGGGTGGGGGGAAGAGACCCAGTACTTC
TRBJ2-5,few,TRBV7-2,15,-,CASSFSGGGEETQYF,TGTGCCAGCAGCTTCTCCGGTGGGGGTGAAGAGACCCAGTACTTC
TRBJ2-1,many,TRBV7-9,15,TRBD2,CASRTGTSGRNEQFF,TGTGCCAGCAGAACCGGGACTAGCGGGAGAAATGAGCAGTTCTTC
TRBJ2-3,-,TRBV7-6,14,-,CASSLARSTDTQYF,TGTGCCAGCAGCTTAGCGCGGAGCACAGATACGCAGTATTTT
TRBJ1-1,few,TRBV12-3/TRBV12-4,13,-,CASSLAPRVEAFF,TGTGCCAGCAGTTTAGCCCCCCGGGTAGAAGCTTTCTTT
TRBJ2-2,many,TRBV6-2/TRBV6-3,14,-,CASSRTTNTGELFF,TGTGCCAGCAGTCGGACTACCAACACCGGGGAGCTGTTTTTT
TRBJ2-3,many,TRBV7-8,16,-,CASSSHRATLSDTQYF,TGTGCCAGCAGCTCCCACAGGGCTACTCTGTCAGATACGCAGTATTTT
TRBJ2-4,many,TRBV11-2,14,-,CASRPPSAKNIQYF,TGTGCCAGCAGACCGCCATCGGCCAAAAACATTCAGTACTTC
TRBJ2-2,-,TRBV15,14,TRBD2,CATSNSGGTGELFF,TGTGCCACCAGCAATAGCGGGGGCACCGGGGAGCTGTTTTTT
TRBJ2-7,few,TRBV20-1,11,TRBD1,CSARDRGSQYF,TGCAGTGCCCGGGACAGGGGATCGCAGTACTTC
TRBJ2-1,-,TRBV23-1,14,-,CASSQGGRYNEQFF,TGCGCCAGCAGTCAGGGCGGACGGTACAATGAGCAGTTCTTC
TRBJ2-1,-,TRBV4-3,17,-,CASSQELAPIKTNEQFF,TGCGCCAGCAGCCAAGAACTAGCTCCTATAAAGACCAATGAGCAGTTCTTC
TRBJ1-3,many,TRBV20-1,14,-,CSTLEHRSGNTIYF,TGCAGTACCCTAGAGCATCGCTCTGGAAACACCATATATTTT
TRBJ2-2,many,TRBV7-8,16,TRBD2,CASSLETSGMTGELFF,TGTGCCAGCAGCTTGGAGACTAGCGGGATGACCGGGGAGCTGTTTTTT
TRBJ2-3,many,TRBV4-3,15,-,CASSQDLGIGDTQYF,TGCGCCAGCAGCCAAGATCTCGGGATTGGGGATACGCAGTATTTT